Sequencing of this TCR beta chain was carried out in a study of CD8 T cells in Susac syndrome. CD8+ and CD4+ T cells circulating in blood were sequenced for TCR beta. The multiple sclerosis control group was made up of treatment-naive patients with stable or active relapsing-remitting disease. Negative isolation yielded the CD8+ and CD4+ T cells, while FACS enriched the TEMRA cells. Trimming took off 3 bases at V and 6 bases at J, with 11 bases between the two ends. The CDR3 covers 13 residues. It was with random hexamers that 0.5 to 1 ug RNA was reverse transcribed. Amplification of TCR beta CDR3 spanned 54 Vbeta and 13 Jbeta via immunoSEQ multiplex PCR. One entry per CDR3 protein results from TCRdb running MiXCR on the immunoSEQ multiplex PCR reads. The sample includes over 300,000 distinct CDR3 sequences, roughly nine tenths of them seen just once.

The chain couples TRBV12-3 or TRBV12-4 to TRBJ1-1, with D tentatively TRBD1 (5 bases). The clonotype comes from a human donor with multiple sclerosis. The sample comprised CD4+ T cells from PBMCs. Here the CDR3 DNA reads TGTGCCAGCAGTTTGGGGGGGTACCCTGAAGCTTTCTTT. It encodes CASSLGGYPEAFF.